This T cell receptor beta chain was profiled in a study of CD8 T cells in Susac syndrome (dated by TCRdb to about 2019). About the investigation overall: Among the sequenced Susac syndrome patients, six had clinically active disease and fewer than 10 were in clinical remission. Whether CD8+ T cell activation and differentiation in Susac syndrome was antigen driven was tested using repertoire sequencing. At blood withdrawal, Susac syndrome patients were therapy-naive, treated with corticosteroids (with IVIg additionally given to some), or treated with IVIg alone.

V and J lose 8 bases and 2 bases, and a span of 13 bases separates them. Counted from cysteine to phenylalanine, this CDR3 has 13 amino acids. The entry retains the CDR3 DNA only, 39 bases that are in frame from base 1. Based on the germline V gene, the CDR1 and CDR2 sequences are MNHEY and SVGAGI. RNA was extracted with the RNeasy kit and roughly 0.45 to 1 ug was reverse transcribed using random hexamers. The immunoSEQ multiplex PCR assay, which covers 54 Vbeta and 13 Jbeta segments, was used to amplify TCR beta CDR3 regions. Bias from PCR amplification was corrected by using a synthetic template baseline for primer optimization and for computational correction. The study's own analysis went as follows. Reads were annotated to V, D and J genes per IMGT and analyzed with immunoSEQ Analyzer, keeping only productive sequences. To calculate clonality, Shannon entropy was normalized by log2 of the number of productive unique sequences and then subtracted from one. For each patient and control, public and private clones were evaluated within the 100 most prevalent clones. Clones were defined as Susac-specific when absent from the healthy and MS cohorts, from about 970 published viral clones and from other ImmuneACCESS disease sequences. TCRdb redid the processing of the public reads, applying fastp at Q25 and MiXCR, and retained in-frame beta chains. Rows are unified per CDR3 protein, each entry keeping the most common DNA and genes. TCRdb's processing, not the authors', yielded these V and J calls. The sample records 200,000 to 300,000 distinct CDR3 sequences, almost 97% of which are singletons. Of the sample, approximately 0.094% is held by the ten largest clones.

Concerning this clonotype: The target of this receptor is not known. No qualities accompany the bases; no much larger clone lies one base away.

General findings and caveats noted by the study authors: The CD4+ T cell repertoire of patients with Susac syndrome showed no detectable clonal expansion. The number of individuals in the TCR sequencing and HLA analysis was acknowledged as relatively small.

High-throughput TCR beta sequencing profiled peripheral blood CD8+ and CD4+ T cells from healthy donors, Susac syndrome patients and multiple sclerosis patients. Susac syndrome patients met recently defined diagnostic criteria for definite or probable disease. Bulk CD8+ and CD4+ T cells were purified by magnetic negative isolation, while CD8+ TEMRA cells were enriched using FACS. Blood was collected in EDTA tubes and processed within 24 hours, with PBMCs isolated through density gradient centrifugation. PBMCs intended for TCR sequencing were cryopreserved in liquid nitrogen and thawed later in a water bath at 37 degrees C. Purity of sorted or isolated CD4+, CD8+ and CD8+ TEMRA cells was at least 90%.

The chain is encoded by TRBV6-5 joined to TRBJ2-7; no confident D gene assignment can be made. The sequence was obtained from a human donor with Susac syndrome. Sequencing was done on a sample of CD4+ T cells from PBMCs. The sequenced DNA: TGTGCCAGCGGCGAGGACGTTGCCTACGAGCAGTACTTC. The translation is CASGEDVAYEQYF.